This is a list of T cell receptor beta chains from one sample in a study of blood T cell repertoires in COVID-19. Generated by immunoSEQ multiplex PCR, the TCRdb table keeps only in-frame clones and is missing some. The profile shows about 82,000 clones, approximately 80% of them singletons. Sequenced input: peripheral blood. The receptor source for this set is a man older than 75 with active or convalescent COVID-19. Each CDR3 is given with its conserved first and last residue. D genes are given only for firm matches. The size of a clone is reported for some rows only, either as once, few or many, or as a class for expanded clones.

>TRBV5-1|NA|TRBD2|TRBJ2-3
TGCGCCAGCAGCTGGGCGGGGGGTTCGGATACGCAGTATTTT
CASSWAGGSDTQYF
>TRBV3-1/TRBV3-2|NA|TRBD1|TRBJ1-2
TGTGCCAGCAGCCGTGACAGGGCTGGGTACTATGGCTACACCTTC
CASSRDRAGYYGYTF
>TRBV2|NA|NA|TRBJ2-5
TGTGCCAGCAGTCCCCCGCCTCGCGGCGGACAAGAGACCCAGTACTTC
CASSPPPRGGQETQYF
>TRBV7-6|NA|NA|TRBJ1-2
TGTGCCAGCAGCGCGGCAGGGTTTGGCTACACCTTC
CASSAAGFGYTF
>TRBV19|NA|NA|TRBJ2-1
TGTGCCAGTAGTATACAGGATTCCTCCTACAATGAGCAGTTCTTC
CASSIQDSSYNEQFF
>TRBV5-1|NA|TRBD1|TRBJ1-2
TGCGCCAGCAGCCCAGGACAGGGAGACTATGGCTACACCTTC
CASSPGQGDYGYTF
>TRBV7-9|NA|NA|TRBJ1-4
TGTGCCAGCAGCTTGGTCTCGGGAAAACTGTTTTTT
CASSLVSGKLFF
>TRBV10-2|NA|NA|TRBJ2-3
TGCGCCAGCAGTGGGAGGGACAGTATGAGCACAGATACGCAGTATTTT
CASSGRDSMSTDTQYF
>TRBV6-5|NA|NA|TRBJ1-4
TGTGCCAGCAGGCCAGGCTTTTGGGATGAAAAACTGTTTTTT
CASRPGFWDEKLFF
>TRBV18|once|NA|TRBJ2-3
TGTGCCAGCTCACCCAGGACAGATACGCAGTATTTT
CASSPRTDTQYF
>TRBV30|NA|NA|TRBJ1-2
TGTGCCTGGGTCCGGACAGCCTATGGCTACACCTTC
CAWVRTAYGYTF
>TRBV18|NA|NA|TRBJ1-5
TGTGCCAGCTCACCGTGGGCAGGGAATAGCAATCAGCCCCAGCATTTT
CASSPWAGNSNQPQHF
>TRBV24-1|NA|NA|TRBJ1-2
TGTGCCACCAGTGATTTCCCCGGCTATGGCTACACCTTC
CATSDFPGYGYTF
>TRBV6-5|NA|NA|TRBJ1-2
TGTGCCAGCAGGCCGATGGAACAGGCCAACTATGGCTACACCTTC
CASRPMEQANYGYTF
>TRBV11-1|NA|NA|TRBJ2-5
TGTGCCAGCAGCGCCCGGTCCCAAGAGACCCAGTACTTC
CASSARSQETQYF
>TRBV30|NA|NA|TRBJ1-3
TGTGCCTGGGGGAATGGGGGGGGTCACACCATATATTTT
CAWGNGGGHTIYF
>TRBV30|NA|TRBD1|TRBJ1-1
TGTGCCTGGGACCCAGCAGGGGGCACTGAAGCTTTCTTT
CAWDPAGGTEAFF
>TRBV7-9|once|NA|TRBJ1-2
TGTGCCAGCAGCTTCTCTGATTTCCGGTATGGCTACACCTTC
CASSFSDFRYGYTF
>TRBV5-1|NA|TRBD2|TRBJ2-4
TGCGCCAGCAGCTTGCTTACGGGGGGTGCCAAAAACATTCAGTACTTC
CASSLLTGGAKNIQYF
>TRBV29-1|NA|NA|TRBJ1-1
TGCAGCGTTGCTTCGGGGGGAAGATTGAACACTGAAGCTTTCTTT
CSVASGGRLNTEAFF
>TRBV19|NA|TRBD1|TRBJ1-5
TGTGCCAGTAGTTCTGGGACAGGAGGGAATAGCAATCAGCCCCAGCATTTT
CASSSGTGGNSNQPQHF
>TRBV19|NA|TRBD1|TRBJ1-1
TGTGCCAGTATCGGGACAGGGACGATGACTGAAGCTTTCTTT
CASIGTGTMTEAFF
>TRBV7-7|NA|TRBD2|TRBJ2-2
TGTGCCAGCAGCTTAGCTAGCGGGACCGACACCGGGGAGCTGTTTTTT
CASSLASGTDTGELFF
>TRBV5-4|once|NA|TRBJ1-3
TGTGCCAGCAGCGCGGGGGACTCTGGAAACACCATATATTTT
CASSAGDSGNTIYF
>TRBV5-1|NA|NA|TRBJ1-1
TGCGCCAGCAGCTTGGCGGGGTTTGTCATGAACACTGAAGCTTTCTTT
CASSLAGFVMNTEAFF
>TRBV30|NA|TRBD1|TRBJ2-4
TGTGCCTGGCAGCTCCAGGGGGTTTACATTCAGTACTTC
CAWQLQGVYIQYF
>TRBV5-5|once|NA|TRBJ1-4
TGTGCCAGCAGCTTCCGGGTTGCAACTAATGAAAAACTGTTTTTT
CASSFRVATNEKLFF
>TRBV15|NA|NA|TRBJ1-5
TGTGCCACCAGCAGACGAGACTGGGATCAGCCCCAGCATTTT
CATSRRDWDQPQHF
>TRBV30|NA|NA|TRBJ2-1
TGTGCCTGGACCAAGGTTGGGAGACTAGGCTCCTACAATGAGCAGTTCTTC
CAWTKVGRLGSYNEQFF
>TRBV6-2/TRBV6-3|NA|NA|TRBJ2-3
TGTGCCAGCAGTTACTCGGCGGGGAACACAGATACGCAGTATTTT
CASSYSAGNTDTQYF
>TRBV24-1|NA|TRBD2|TRBJ2-1
TGTGCCACCAGTGATGACCCCAAGGGAGGGAATGAGCAGTTCTTC
CATSDDPKGGNEQFF
>TRBV24-1|NA|TRBD1|TRBJ1-2
TGTGCCACCAGTGATTATGACAGGGGAGTTTATGGCTACACCTTC
CATSDYDRGVYGYTF
>TRBV13|NA|TRBD2|TRBJ2-1
TGTGCCAGCAGCTTAGACCCCGGGACTAGGGGACCCAATGAGCAGTTCTTC
CASSLDPGTRGPNEQFF
>TRBV19|NA|NA|TRBJ1-2
TGTGCCAGTAGCGATCGCAGATATAACTATGGCTACACCTTC
CASSDRRYNYGYTF
>TRBV3-1/TRBV3-2|NA|NA|TRBJ1-6
TGTGCCAGCAGCCAATTACCAGACACCTATAATTCACCCCTCCACTTT
CASSQLPDTYNSPLHF
>TRBV19|NA|NA|TRBJ1-1
TGTGCCAGTAGTATAGATCGTAGGGGCTACACTGAAGCTTTCTTT
CASSIDRRGYTEAFF
>TRBV5-1|NA|NA|TRBJ1-4
TGCGCCAGCACCGATAGTCCTCAGGGGACTAATGAAAAACTGTTTTTT
CASTDSPQGTNEKLFF
>TRBV7-9|NA|NA|TRBJ2-2
TGTGCCAGCGGCCCTTTGAACACCGGGGAGCTGTTTTTT
CASGPLNTGELFF
>TRBV6-1|NA|TRBD2|TRBJ2-3
TGTGCCAGCAGTGAAAGTGTCACTAGCGGACTCACAGATACGCAGTATTTT
CASSESVTSGLTDTQYF
>TRBV5-1|NA|TRBD2|TRBJ2-3
TGCGCCAGCAATATAGCGGGAGGGCGGGCAGATACGCAGTATTTT
CASNIAGGRADTQYF
>TRBV5-1|NA|NA|TRBJ1-3
TGCGCCAGCAGCTTGGCCGGGGTTGAGAGGGGGAACACCATATATTTT
CASSLAGVERGNTIYF
>TRBV7-6|NA|NA|TRBJ2-2
TGTGCCAGCAGCTTAGTGGGCGCTAACACCGGGGAGCTGTTTTTT
CASSLVGANTGELFF
>TRBV28|NA|TRBD2|TRBJ2-2
TGTGCCAGCAGTTCCGGCGGGGACTACACCGTAGGGGAGCTGTTTTTT
CASSSGGDYTVGELFF
>TRBV24-1|NA|NA|TRBJ1-1
TGTGCCACCAGTGATCCCACCCTCGGCACTGAAGCTTTCTTT
CATSDPTLGTEAFF
>TRBV5-1|NA|TRBD2|TRBJ2-3
TGCGCCAGCAGTTCGCTAGCGGGGGGAGTTCCTTTCACAGATACGCAGTATTTT
CASSSLAGGVPFTDTQYF
>TRBV18|NA|TRBD1|TRBJ2-1
TGTGCCAGCTCACCACCTCGGTTTGGGACAGGGTCCAATGAGCAGTTCTTC
CASSPPRFGTGSNEQFF
>TRBV10-1|few|TRBD2|TRBJ2-3
TGCGCCAGCAGTGAGTCGACTCTGGGGCGGGGGGTCTCAGATACGCAGTATTTT
CASSESTLGRGVSDTQYF
>TRBV4-2|NA|NA|TRBJ2-3
TGTGCCAGCAGCCTGTCGGGGTCCGGTATTGCGGATACGCAGTATTTT
CASSLSGSGIADTQYF
>TRBV7-9|NA|TRBD2|TRBJ2-1
TGTGCCAGCAGCTTAGACGGGAGGGCCTACAATGAGCAGTTCTTC
CASSLDGRAYNEQFF
>TRBV6-5|NA|TRBD1|TRBJ1-4
TGTGCCAGCAGTTCCTCCGGGACAGGGAATGAAAAACTGTTTTTT
CASSSSGTGNEKLFF
>TRBV2|NA|NA|TRBJ1-6
TGTGCCAGCAGGCCCTACAGGAGATTCAATTCACCCCTCCACTTT
CASRPYRRFNSPLHF
>TRBV6-5|once|NA|TRBJ1-1
TGTGCCAGCAGTTACCTAGCGGGCGCTACTGAAGCTTTCTTT
CASSYLAGATEAFF
>TRBV19|NA|TRBD2|TRBJ2-3
TGTGCCAGTAGTCCCCTAGCGGTACCACGCACAGATACGCAGTATTTT
CASSPLAVPRTDTQYF
>TRBV3-1/TRBV3-2|NA|TRBD1|TRBJ1-1
TGTGCCAGCAGCTCCCGGGACAGGGAGACTGAAGCTTTCTTT
CASSSRDRETEAFF
>TRBV5-1|NA|TRBD1|TRBJ2-3
TGCGCCAGCGGCCGTGGGACAGACACAGATACGCAGTATTTT
CASGRGTDTDTQYF
>TRBV11-3|NA|NA|TRBJ1-1
TGTGCCAGCAGCTTAGTCACAGGGACTGAAGCTTTCTTT
CASSLVTGTEAFF
>TRBV3-1/TRBV3-2|NA|NA|TRBJ1-1
TGTGCCAGCAGCCAATCTAGCGGGGGCACTGAAGCTTTCTTT
CASSQSSGGTEAFF
>TRBV24-1|once|TRBD1|TRBJ2-1
TGTGCCACCAGTCGGACAGGGGGGGACCTGAGCTCCTACAATGAGCAGTTCTTC
CATSRTGGDLSSYNEQFF
>TRBV28|once|NA|TRBJ1-5
TGTGCCAGCACGCTTCTCGGGGAACTCAATCAGCCCCAGCATTTT
CASTLLGELNQPQHF